This TCR beta chain was captured by sequencing in a study of control samples from healthy donors and cancer patients. This table comes from immunoSEQ multiplex PCR, and its TCRdb copy is limited to in-frame clones, with some not included. The sample has tens of thousands of clones; around 80% are singletons. Trimming pared 9 bases from V and 4 bases from J, leaving 16 bases between. Germline CDR1 and CDR2: LNHDA and SQIVND (reference sequence). CDR3 size: 13 residues. The specimen sequenced was PBMCs. The sequence was collected from a woman aged 55-75 years with lung cancer. The chain carries TRBV19 and TRBJ2-7, with D perhaps TRBD2 (5 bases). In DNA, the CDR3 is TGTGCCAGCAGGCCGGGGAGAACATACGAGCAGTACTTC. Its translation: CASRPGRTYEQYF.